Reported below is one T cell receptor beta chain. The antigen remains unidentified. UMIs accompanied the 5'RACE template switching by which TCR beta cDNA was made. TCRdb reprocessed the 5' RACE reads, keeping one entry per CDR3 protein, no DNA. This table lists about 550,000 distinct CDR3 sequences. The sample originates from a study of T cells expressing NK-cell markers. Study at large: Sequenced donors, eight in total, included seven who were HCMV-seropositive and one who was seronegative.

Overall study findings and caveats: Dominant NKG2C+ clonotypes made up about 1.0-7.0% of CD8+ T cells in several donors. These clonotypes also led the CD3+CD56-NKG2C+ fraction in a handful of donors.

Germline assignment: CDR1 KGHDR and CDR2 SFDVKD. This CDR3 comprises 17 residues. The sample consisted of blood T cells: a sorted CD56 or NKG2C T cell subset, CD4+ or CD8+ T cells, or bulk PBMC T cells (not recorded which). The genes are TRBV24-1 and TRBJ2-3; the TCRdb D gene call, TRBD2, has no DNA to confirm it. This clonotype was sampled from a man aged 18 to 30 in good health. CDR3 loop: CATSGGRPYPGGDTQYF.